One sample yielded the 5 T cell receptor beta chains listed below, sequenced in a study of early T cells in non-severe SARS-CoV-2 infection. TCRdb analysed the 5' RACE reads with MiXCR anew, one entry per CDR3 protein. This table has 70,000 to 75,000 distinct CDR3 sequences, around 13% appearing once. The sequenced sample was whole blood. The receptors shown here come from an adult who was a healthcare worker with PCR-confirmed SARS-CoV-2 infection or an uninfected control (not recorded which).

This clonotype was seen ten or more times. This chain uses TRBV19 with TRBJ2-4, with D unresolved. Trimming removed 7 bases from V and 0 bases from J, with 10 bases in between. This CDR3 contains 14 residues. Germline lookup yields CDR1 LNHDA and CDR2 SQIVND (reference sequence). The CDR3 nucleotides are TGTGCCAGTACTCCCGGGCTAGCCAAAAACATTCAGTACTTC. This translates into CASTPGLAKNIQYF.

The rearrangement links TRBV5-1 to TRBJ2-3, with D perhaps TRBD2 (6 bases). V lost 2 bases and J 0 bases, leaving 10 bases between the germline ends. CDR3 length: 15 amino acids. Germline-derived CDR1 and CDR2 are SGHRS and YFSETQ. The CDR3 spells CASSFDGTSTDTQYF. The DNA for the CDR3 is TGCGCCAGCAGCTTCGACGGGACTAGCACAGATACGCAGTATTTT.

The V gene is TRBV7-9, the J gene TRBJ2-3, with D perhaps being TRBD1 or TRBD2 (6 bases each). The CDR3 covers 14 residues. Germline assignment: CDR1 SEHNR and CDR2 FQNEAQ (reference sequence). V lost 4 bases, J lost 2 bases, and 10 bases lay in between. This chain's CDR3 is CASSSSGATDTQYF. The CDR3 region has the DNA TGTGCCAGCAGCTCCTCGGGGGCCACAGATACGCAGTATTTT.

This clonotype was detected ten times or more. The chain recombines TRBV7-8 with TRBJ2-2; tentative D call: TRBD1 (6 bases). The germline V gene has CDR1 SGHVS and CDR2 FQNEAQ. The CDR3 length is 18 residues. Trimming shortened V by 1 base and J by 0 bases, and 15 bases separated the two germline ends. In DNA, the CDR3 is TGTGCCAGCAGCTTAGAGCCCCAGGGGCTCGCGAACACCGGGGAGCTGTTTTTT. Residues: CASSLEPQGLANTGELFF. Drawing the rest from reference TRBV7-8 and TRBJ2-2, the complete variable domain is GAGVSQSPRYKVAKRGQDVALRCDPISGHVSLFWYQQALGQGPEFLTYFQNEAQLDKSGLPSDRFFAERPEGSVSTLKIQRTQQEDSAVYLCASSLEPQGLANTGELFFGEGSRLTVL.

This clonotype was observed many times. This chain links TRBV6-2 or TRBV6-3 with TRBJ2-5; possibly TRBD2 for D (5 bases). V dropped 8 bases and J dropped 1 base, with 20 bases sitting between them. The germline V gene has CDR1 MNHEY and CDR2 SVGEGT. This CDR3 region has 16 residues. The CDR3 loop reads CASAIPPSRIQETQYF. The DNA for the CDR3 is TGTGCCAGCGCTATCCCCCCTAGCCGTATCCAAGAGACCCAGTACTTC.